The next 2 T cell receptor beta chains were all read from a single sample in a study of cytomegalovirus exposure and HLA in healthy donors. The PCR made use of 60 Vbeta and 13 Jbeta primers. The protocol was immunoSEQ multiplex PCR, while the TCRdb copy is restricted to in-frame clones and leaves out a portion. The table shows 130,000 or so clones, with around 10% occurring only once. Sequencing was carried out using PBMCs. The receptors were sampled from a woman in her 40s in good health and CMV-seropositive.

The V and J genes are TRBV9 and TRBJ1-1, with D uncertain. CDR3 length: 14 amino acids. Per the germline V gene, CDR1 is SGDLS and CDR2 is YYNGEE. V was pared by 0 bases and J by 1 base, with 7 bases between. The CDR3 DNA is TGTGCCAGCAGCGTAGCCGACACGAACACTGAAGCTTTCTTT. Translating gives CASSVADTNTEAFF.

A few counts support this clone. The chain has TRBV27 and TRBJ2-2, with 9 bases matching TRBD2. J was trimmed by 1 base and V by 5 bases; bases with no gene match: 2. The CDR3 spans 15 residues. Germline CDR1 and CDR2: MNHEY and SMNVEV (reference sequence). The CDR3 DNA reads TGTGCCAGCAGTAGGCGGGGGGGGAACACCGGGGAGCTGTTTTTT. Translation gives CASSRRGGNTGELFF.